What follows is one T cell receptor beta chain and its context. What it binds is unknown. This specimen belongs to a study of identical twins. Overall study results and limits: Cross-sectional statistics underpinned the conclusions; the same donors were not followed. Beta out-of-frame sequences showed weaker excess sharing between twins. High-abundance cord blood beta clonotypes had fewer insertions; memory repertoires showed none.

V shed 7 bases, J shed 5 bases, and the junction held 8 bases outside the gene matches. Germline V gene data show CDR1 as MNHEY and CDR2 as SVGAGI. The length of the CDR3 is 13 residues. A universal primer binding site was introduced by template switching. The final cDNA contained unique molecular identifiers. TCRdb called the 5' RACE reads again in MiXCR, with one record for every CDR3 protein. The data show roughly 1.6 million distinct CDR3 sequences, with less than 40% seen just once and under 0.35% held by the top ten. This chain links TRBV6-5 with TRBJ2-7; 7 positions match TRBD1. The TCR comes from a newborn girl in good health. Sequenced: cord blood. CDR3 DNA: TGTGCCAGCAACCACAGGGGTGGTCACGAGCAGTACTTC. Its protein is CASNHRGGHEQYF.